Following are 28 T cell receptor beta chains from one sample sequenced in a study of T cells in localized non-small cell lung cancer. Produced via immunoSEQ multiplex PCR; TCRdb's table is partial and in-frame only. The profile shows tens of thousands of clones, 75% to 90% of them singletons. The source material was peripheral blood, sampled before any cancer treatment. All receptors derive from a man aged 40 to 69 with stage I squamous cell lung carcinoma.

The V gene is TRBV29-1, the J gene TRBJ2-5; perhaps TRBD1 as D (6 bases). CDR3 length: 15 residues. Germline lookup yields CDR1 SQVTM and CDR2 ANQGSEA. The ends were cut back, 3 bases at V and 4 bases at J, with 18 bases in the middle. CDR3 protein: CSVDGVGRGRETQYF. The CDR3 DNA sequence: TGCAGCGTTGATGGGGTTGGCAGGGGTAGAGAGACCCAGTACTTC.

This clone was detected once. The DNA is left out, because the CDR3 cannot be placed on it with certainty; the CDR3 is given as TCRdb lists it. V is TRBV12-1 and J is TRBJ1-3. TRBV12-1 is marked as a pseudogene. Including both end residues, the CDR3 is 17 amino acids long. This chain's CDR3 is CASSFALGSHRSDTIYF.

The CDR3: CASSRWGGGTDTQYF. In DNA, the CDR3 is TGTGCCAGCAGCCGGTGGGGGGGTGGCACAGATACGCAGTATTTT. The rearrangement links TRBV11-2 to TRBJ2-3; 7 nucleotides match TRBD2. With 5 bases clipped from V and 1 base from J, the junction kept 6 bases outside the gene matches. Germline assignment: CDR1 SGHAT and CDR2 FQNNGV. This CDR3 contains 15 residues. Full variable domain (rest looked up from reference TRBV11-2 and TRBJ2-3): EAGVAQSPRYKIIEKRQSVAFWCNPISGHATLYWYQQILGQGPKLLIQFQNNGVVDDSQLPKDRFSAERLKGVDSTLKIQPAKLEDSAVYLCASSRWGGGTDTQYFGPGTRLTVL.

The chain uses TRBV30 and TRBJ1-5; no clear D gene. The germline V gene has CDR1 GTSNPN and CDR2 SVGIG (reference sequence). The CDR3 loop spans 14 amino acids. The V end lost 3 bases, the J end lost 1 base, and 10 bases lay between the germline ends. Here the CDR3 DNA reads TGTGCCTGGAGCCCTAAGGCGAGCAATCAGCCCCAGCATTTT. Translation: CAWSPKASNQPQHF.

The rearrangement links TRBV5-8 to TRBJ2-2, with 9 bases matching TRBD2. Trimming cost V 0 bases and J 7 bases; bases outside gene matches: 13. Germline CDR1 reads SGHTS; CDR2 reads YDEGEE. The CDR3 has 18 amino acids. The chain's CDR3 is CASSLGHLAGDGFGELFF. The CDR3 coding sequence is TGTGCCAGCAGCTTGGGGCACTTAGCGGGGGACGGTTTCGGGGAGCTGTTTTTT.

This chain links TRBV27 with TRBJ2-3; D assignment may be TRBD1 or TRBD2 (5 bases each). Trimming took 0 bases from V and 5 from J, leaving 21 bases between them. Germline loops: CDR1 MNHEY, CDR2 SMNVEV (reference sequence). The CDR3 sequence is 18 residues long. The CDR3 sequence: CASSLSPWGLAGGDTQYF. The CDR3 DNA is TGTGCCAGCAGTTTATCACCATGGGGCCTCGCTGGGGGAGATACGCAGTATTTT.

In DNA form, the CDR3 reads TGTGCCACGGCCAGGGCGTTGGAAGCCACAGATACGCAGTATTTT. Protein product: CATARALEATDTQYF. The chain links TRBV15 to TRBJ2-3, with a weak D call TRBD1 (5 bases). Trimming pared 9 bases from V and 2 bases from J, leaving 18 bases between. The CDR3 extends over 15 amino acids. Germline assignment: CDR1 LNHNV and CDR2 YYDKDF (reference sequence). The complete variable domain, with remaining parts taken from reference TRBV15 and TRBJ2-3, reads DAMVIQNPRYQVTQFGKPVTLSCSQTLNHNVMYWYQQKSSQAPKLLFHYYDKDFNNEADTPDNFQSRRPNTSFCFLDIRSPGLGDTAMYLCATARALEATDTQYFGPGTRLTVL.

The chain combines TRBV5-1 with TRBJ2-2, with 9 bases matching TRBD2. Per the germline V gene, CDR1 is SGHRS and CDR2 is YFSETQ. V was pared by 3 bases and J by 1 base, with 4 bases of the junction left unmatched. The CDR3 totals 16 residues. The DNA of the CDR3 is TGCGCCAGCAGCTCAATTAGCGGGGGGAACACCGGGGAGCTGTTTTTT. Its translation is CASSSISGGNTGELFF.

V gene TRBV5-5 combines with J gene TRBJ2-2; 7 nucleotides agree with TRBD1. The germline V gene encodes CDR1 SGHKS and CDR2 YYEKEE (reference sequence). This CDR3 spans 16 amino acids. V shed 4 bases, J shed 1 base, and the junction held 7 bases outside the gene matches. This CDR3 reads CASSVHRGVNTGELFF. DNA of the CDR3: TGTGCCAGCAGCGTACACAGGGGCGTGAACACCGGGGAGCTGTTTTTT.

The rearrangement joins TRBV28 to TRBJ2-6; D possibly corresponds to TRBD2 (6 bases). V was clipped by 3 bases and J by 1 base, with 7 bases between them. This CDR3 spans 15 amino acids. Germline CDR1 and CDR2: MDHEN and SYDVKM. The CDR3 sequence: CASSFGGSGANVLTF. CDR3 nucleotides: TGTGCCAGCAGTTTTGGAGGGTCTGGGGCCAACGTCCTGACTTTC.

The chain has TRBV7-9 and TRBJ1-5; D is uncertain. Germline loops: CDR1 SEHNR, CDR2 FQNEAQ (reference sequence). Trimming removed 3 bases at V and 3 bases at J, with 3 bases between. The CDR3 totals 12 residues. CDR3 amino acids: CASSLVNQPQHF. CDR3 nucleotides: TGTGCCAGCAGCTTGGTCAATCAGCCCCAGCATTTT.

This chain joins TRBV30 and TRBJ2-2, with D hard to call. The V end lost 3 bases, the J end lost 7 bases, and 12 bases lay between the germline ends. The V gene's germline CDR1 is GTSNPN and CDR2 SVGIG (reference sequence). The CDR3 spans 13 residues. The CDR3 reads CAWSGSLDGELFF. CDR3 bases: TGTGCCTGGAGCGGCTCCCTCGACGGGGAGCTGTTTTTT.

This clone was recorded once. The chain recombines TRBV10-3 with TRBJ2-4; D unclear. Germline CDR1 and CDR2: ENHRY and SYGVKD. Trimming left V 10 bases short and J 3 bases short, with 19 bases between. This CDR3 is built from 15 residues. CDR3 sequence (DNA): TGTGCCACCGCGCCCTCGACAAGAAACAAAAACATTCAGTACTTC. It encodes CATAPSTRNKNIQYF.

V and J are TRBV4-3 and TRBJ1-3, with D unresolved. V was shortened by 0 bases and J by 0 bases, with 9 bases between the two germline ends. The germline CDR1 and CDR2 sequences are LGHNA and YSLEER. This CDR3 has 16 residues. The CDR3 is CASSQDPPLSGNTIYF. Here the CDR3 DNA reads TGCGCCAGCAGCCAAGATCCCCCCCTCTCTGGAAACACCATATATTTT.

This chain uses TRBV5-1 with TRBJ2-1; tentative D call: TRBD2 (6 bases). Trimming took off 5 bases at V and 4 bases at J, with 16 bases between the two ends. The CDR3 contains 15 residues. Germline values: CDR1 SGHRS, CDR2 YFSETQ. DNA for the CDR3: TGCGCCAGCAGACCGGGGGTGGCGGGTTACAATGAGCAGTTCTTC. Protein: CASRPGVAGYNEQFF.

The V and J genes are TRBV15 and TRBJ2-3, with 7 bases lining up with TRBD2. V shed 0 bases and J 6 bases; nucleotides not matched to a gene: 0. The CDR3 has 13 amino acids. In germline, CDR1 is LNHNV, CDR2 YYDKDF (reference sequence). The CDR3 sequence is CATSREGGDTQYF. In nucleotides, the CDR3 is TGTGCCACCAGCAGAGAGGGGGGGGATACGCAGTATTTT.

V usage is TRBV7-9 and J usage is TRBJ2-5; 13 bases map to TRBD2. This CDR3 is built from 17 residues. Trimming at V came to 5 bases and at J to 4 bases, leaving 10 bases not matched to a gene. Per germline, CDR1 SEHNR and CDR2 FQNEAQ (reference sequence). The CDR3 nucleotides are TGTGCCAGCAGCGGACCCACTAGCGGGGGGGCCAGAGAGACCCAGTACTTC. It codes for CASSGPTSGGARETQYF.

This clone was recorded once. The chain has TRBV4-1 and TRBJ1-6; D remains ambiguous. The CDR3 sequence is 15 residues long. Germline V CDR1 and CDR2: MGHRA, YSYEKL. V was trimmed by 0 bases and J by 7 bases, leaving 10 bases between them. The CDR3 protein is CASSQEMAENSPLHF. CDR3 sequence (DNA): TGCGCCAGCAGCCAAGAAATGGCTGAAAATTCACCCCTCCACTTT.

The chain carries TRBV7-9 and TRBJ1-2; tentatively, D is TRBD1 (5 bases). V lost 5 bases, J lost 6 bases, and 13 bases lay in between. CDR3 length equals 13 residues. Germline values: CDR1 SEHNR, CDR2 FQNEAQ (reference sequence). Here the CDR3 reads CASSPVTEHGYTF. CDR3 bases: TGTGCCAGCAGCCCAGTGACAGAACATGGCTACACCTTC.

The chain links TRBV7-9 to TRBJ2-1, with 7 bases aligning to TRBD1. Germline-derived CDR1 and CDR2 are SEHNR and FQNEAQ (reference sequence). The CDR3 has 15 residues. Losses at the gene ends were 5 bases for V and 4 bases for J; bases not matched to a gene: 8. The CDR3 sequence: CASSARQGDYNEQFF. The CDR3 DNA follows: TGTGCCAGCAGCGCCAGACAGGGTGATTACAATGAGCAGTTCTTC. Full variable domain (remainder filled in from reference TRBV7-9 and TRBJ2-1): DTGVSQNPRHKITKRGQNVTFRCDPISEHNRLYWYRQTLGQGPEFLTYFQNEAQLEKSRLLSDRFSAERPKGSFSTLEIQRTEQGDSAMYLCASSARQGDYNEQFFGPGTRLTVL.

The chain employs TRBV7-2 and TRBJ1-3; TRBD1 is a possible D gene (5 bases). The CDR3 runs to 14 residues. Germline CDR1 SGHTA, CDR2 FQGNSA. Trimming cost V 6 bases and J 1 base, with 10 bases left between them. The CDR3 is CASRNGGSGNTIYF. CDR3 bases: TGTGCCAGCAGAAACGGGGGGTCTGGAAACACCATATATTTT. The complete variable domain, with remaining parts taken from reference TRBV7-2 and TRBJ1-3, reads GAGVSQSPSNKVTEKGKDVELRCDPISGHTALYWYRQSLGQGLEFLIYFQGNSAPDKSGLPSDRFSAERTGGSVSTLTIQRTQQEDSAVYLCASRNGGSGNTIYFGEGSWLTVV.

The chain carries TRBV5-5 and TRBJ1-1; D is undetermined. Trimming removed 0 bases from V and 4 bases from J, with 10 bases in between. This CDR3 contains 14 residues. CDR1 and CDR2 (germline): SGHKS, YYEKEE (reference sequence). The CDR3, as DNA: TGTGCCAGCAGCTTGGGACGGGCCGGCACTGAAGCTTTCTTT. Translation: CASSLGRAGTEAFF.

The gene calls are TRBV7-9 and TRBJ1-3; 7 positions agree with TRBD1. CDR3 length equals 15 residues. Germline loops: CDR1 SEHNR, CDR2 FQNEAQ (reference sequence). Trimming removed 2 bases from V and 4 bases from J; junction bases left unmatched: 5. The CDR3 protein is CASSLRGGPGNTIYF. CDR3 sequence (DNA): TGTGCCAGCAGCTTAAGAGGGGGCCCCGGAAACACCATATATTTT.

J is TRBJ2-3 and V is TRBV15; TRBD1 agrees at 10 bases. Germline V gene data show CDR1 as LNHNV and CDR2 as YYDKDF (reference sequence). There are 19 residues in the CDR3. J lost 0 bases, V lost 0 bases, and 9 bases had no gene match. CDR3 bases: TGTGCCACCAGCAGAGATATGGGACAGGGGCATCCTAGCACAGATACGCAGTATTTT. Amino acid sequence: CATSRDMGQGHPSTDTQYF. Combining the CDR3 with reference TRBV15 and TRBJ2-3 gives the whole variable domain DAMVIQNPRYQVTQFGKPVTLSCSQTLNHNVMYWYQQKSSQAPKLLFHYYDKDFNNEADTPDNFQSRRPNTSFCFLDIRSPGLGDTAMYLCATSRDMGQGHPSTDTQYFGPGTRLTVL.

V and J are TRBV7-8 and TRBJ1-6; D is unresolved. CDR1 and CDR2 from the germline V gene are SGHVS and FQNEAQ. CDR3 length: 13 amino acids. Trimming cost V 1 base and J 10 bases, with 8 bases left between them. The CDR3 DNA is TGTGCCAGCAGCTTAGTCGGCGGGTCACCCCTCCACTTT. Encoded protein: CASSLVGGSPLHF.

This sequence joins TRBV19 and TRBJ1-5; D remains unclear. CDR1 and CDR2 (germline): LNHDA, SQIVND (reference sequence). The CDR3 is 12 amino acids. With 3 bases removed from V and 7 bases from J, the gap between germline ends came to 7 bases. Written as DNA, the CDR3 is TGTGCCAGTAGTATGGGGAACCAGCCCCAGCATTTT. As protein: CASSMGNQPQHF.

The DNA of the CDR3 is TGTGCCAGCAGCTTAGGGGGACTAGCGGCCCTCTACAATGAGCAGTTCTTC. Encoded protein: CASSLGGLAALYNEQFF. This sequence joins TRBV7-2 and TRBJ2-1; 11 nucleotides align to TRBD2. The CDR3 totals 17 residues. The V gene's germline CDR1 is SGHTA and CDR2 FQGNSA. The V gene end was trimmed by 1 base and the J gene end by 3 bases; junction bases not matched to a gene: 5.

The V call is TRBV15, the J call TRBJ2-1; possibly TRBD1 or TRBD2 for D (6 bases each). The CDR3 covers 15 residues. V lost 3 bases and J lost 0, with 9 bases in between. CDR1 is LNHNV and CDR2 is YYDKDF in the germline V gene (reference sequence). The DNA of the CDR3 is TGTGCCACCAGCAGGAGGGGGGACTCCTACAATGAGCAGTTCTTC. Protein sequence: CATSRRGDSYNEQFF.